The present TCR beta chain was sequenced within a study of blood T cell repertoires in COVID-19. Data came from immunoSEQ multiplex PCR; TCRdb stores just in-frame clones and leaves some out. In the table there are fewer than 30,000 clones, around 86% of which are singletons. The V and J ends lost 5 bases and 1 base, in that order; junction bases with no gene match: 8. Per the germline V gene, CDR1 is KGHSH and CDR2 is LQKENI. The CDR3 is 17 residues long. The specimen was peripheral blood. This rearrangement joins TRBV18 to TRBJ2-6; 7 bases align to TRBD1. This TCR came from a human donor in a cohort sampled during active COVID-19. For the CDR3, the DNA is TGTGCCAGCTCAAAACAGGGGCCCAGGTCTGGGGCCAACGTCCTGACTTTC. Translating it yields CASSKQGPRSGANVLTF.